The entry below gives a single TCR beta chain sequence along with its context. The V and J ends lost 5 bases and 7 bases respectively, with 14 bases between them. The CDR3 length is 14 residues. Germline V gene sequence: CDR1 SGHTA, CDR2 FQGTGA. This entry comes from a study of blood T cell repertoires in COVID-19. Sequencing was performed with immunoSEQ multiplex PCR; in TCRdb, only in-frame clones are kept and a portion is missing. The sample holds 300,000 to 400,000 clones, around 84% seen once. The sequenced material came from PBMCs or T cells enriched from blood (not recorded which). The chain combines TRBV7-3 with TRBJ2-2, with D tentatively TRBD1 (6 bases). The TCR was taken from a woman younger than 45 who had been exposed to COVID-19. This chain's CDR3 is CASSPQGRSGELFF. The CDR3 bases are TGTGCCAGCAGCCCACAGGGAAGGAGCGGGGAGCTGTTTTTT.